The 9 T cell receptor beta chains below were found in one sample sequenced in a study of response to subunit inactivated influenza vaccine. TCRdb recomputed calls from the RT-PCR reads with MiXCR, one row per CDR3 protein. The table has around 470,000 distinct CDR3 sequences, 6.5% to 8% seen once. Sequences were derived from PBMCs from blood, sampled 23 to 25 months after vaccination. The receptors shown here come from a man between 50 and 70 years old who received an inactivated influenza vaccine.

This clonotype was seen at least ten times. The chain is built from TRBV11-2 and TRBJ1-1; D uncertain. The CDR3 is made up of 14 amino acids. The germline V and J ends were trimmed by 2 bases and 1 base, with 8 bases remaining between them. Germline CDR1 SGHAT, CDR2 FQNNGV. The CDR3 DNA reads TGTGCCAGCAGCTTATCGGGCCAGAACACTGAAGCTTTCTTT. Its translation is CASSLSGQNTEAFF.

The chain joins TRBV21-1 to TRBJ1-5; TRBD1 is the table's D call and was not checked against the DNA. TRBV21-1 is marked as a pseudogene. The CDR3 extends over 15 amino acids. CDR3 residues: CASSNPQGAGQPQHF. Written as DNA, the CDR3 is TGTGCCAGCAGCAATCCGCAGGGGGCAGGACAGCCCCAGCATTTT.

The chain combines TRBV6-1 with TRBJ2-5, with 7 nucleotides matching TRBD2. CDR1 is MNHNS and CDR2 is SASEGT in the germline V gene. After removal of 6 bases from V and 0 bases from J, the junction contained 10 bases not matched to a gene. CDR3 length: 16 residues. CDR3 loop: CASRGWGSGYQETQYF. The DNA of the CDR3 is TGTGCCAGCAGGGGGTGGGGTAGCGGGTACCAAGAGACCCAGTACTTC.

V is TRBV7-2 and J is TRBJ1-6; a possible D gene is TRBD1 (6 bases). V shed 5 bases and J shed 9 bases, with 17 bases lying between them. Germline V lookup: CDR1 SGHTA, CDR2 FQGNSA. The CDR3 is made up of 15 amino acids. The CDR3 DNA sequence: TGTGCCAGCAGCCCTCGTAGCAGGGGCGTTTCACCCCTCCACTTT. It yields the protein CASSPRSRGVSPLHF.

This clonotype occurred many times. The rearrangement links TRBV7-9 to TRBJ2-7, with a weak D call TRBD1 (6 bases). Looked up from germline, CDR1 is SEHNR and CDR2 is FQNEAQ (reference sequence). The CDR3 is 15 amino acids. V gave up 0 bases and J gave up 4 bases, with 13 bases separating them. CDR3 sequence: CASSLATGRGYEQYF. The CDR3 nucleotides are TGTGCCAGCAGCTTAGCGACAGGACGGGGATACGAGCAGTACTTC.

This clonotype was detected ten times or more. The chain couples TRBV7-9 to TRBJ1-2, with D hard to call. Germline V CDR1 and CDR2: SEHNR, FQNEAQ (reference sequence). The CDR3 covers 15 residues. Deletions cut 3 bases from V and 4 bases from J, with 15 bases between. The CDR3 DNA is TGTGCCAGCAGCTTCGTGGCAGGACTGATCTATGGCTACACCTTC. Amino acid sequence: CASSFVAGLIYGYTF.

This clonotype was counted ten times or more. The chain recombines TRBV5-1 with TRBJ1-1; D is unresolved. The V gene's germline CDR1 is SGHRS and CDR2 YFSETQ. Trimming removed 0 bases at V and 6 bases at J, with 12 bases between. This CDR3 has 14 residues. The DNA for the CDR3 is TGCGCCAGCAGCTTGGATGTTTCGGCGGCTGAAGCTTTCTTT. Translation: CASSLDVSAAEAFF.

This chain joins TRBV7-8 and TRBJ1-5, with 10 bases that match TRBD1. Per the germline V gene, CDR1 is SGHVS and CDR2 is FQNEAQ. The CDR3 contains 14 residues. After removal of 5 bases from V and 10 bases from J, the junction contained 8 bases not matched to a gene. CDR3 sequence reads: CASSLGTGVGPQHF. The CDR3 region has the DNA TGTGCCAGCAGCCTCGGGACAGGGGTTGGACCCCAGCATTTT.

This chain connects TRBV27 to TRBJ2-7; D is possibly TRBD2 (5 bases). V lost 5 bases to trimming and J lost 6 bases, with 20 bases between them. The CDR3 length is 15 residues. CDR1 is MNHEY, CDR2 SMNVEV, per germline (reference sequence). The CDR3 DNA is TGTGCCAGCAGTCCAGCTGAGCGGATTCTTCTCGAGCAGTACTTC. It is translated as CASSPAERILLEQYF.